These 21 T cell receptor beta chains were all obtained from the same sample, sequenced in a study of blood T cell repertoires in COVID-19. TCRdb keeps only in-frame clones here, not all; method: immunoSEQ multiplex PCR. This sample has about 150,000 clones; 80% to 90% occur once, and the top ten carry about 1.9%. The sample taken for sequencing was peripheral blood. Receptor source: a woman of 80 years or more with acute or convalescent COVID-19.

This chain uses TRBV7-2 with TRBJ2-2; 8 nucleotides line up with TRBD2. This CDR3 comprises 17 residues. V dropped 2 bases and J dropped 2; count of bases not matched to a gene: 7. The germline CDR1 and CDR2 sequences are SGHTA and FQGNSA. The CDR3 sequence is CASSLNAAGGNTGELFF. The DNA for the CDR3 is TGTGCCAGCAGCTTAAATGCGGCGGGAGGAAACACCGGGGAGCTGTTTTTT.

This chain connects TRBV19 to TRBJ1-5; 7 bases are a match to TRBD1. In germline, CDR1 is LNHDA, CDR2 SQIVND (reference sequence). The trim removed 5 bases at V and 7 bases at J, leaving 5 bases unmatched. The CDR3 sequence is 13 residues long. The CDR3 reads CASSWDSWQPQHF. CDR3 bases: TGTGCCAGTAGTTGGGACAGCTGGCAGCCCCAGCATTTT.

CDR3 residues: CASSPRHPDSPLHF. CDR3 nucleotide sequence: TGTGCCAGCAGCCCCCGACACCCTGATTCACCCCTCCACTTT. The chain joins TRBV14 to TRBJ1-6; D gene uncertain. Germline V gene sequence: CDR1 SGHDN, CDR2 FVKESK. Trimming shortened V by 4 bases and J by 8 bases, and 12 bases separated the two germline ends. The CDR3 covers 14 residues. The entire variable domain, with the rest obtained from reference TRBV14 and TRBJ1-6, is as follows: EAGVTQFPSHSVIEKGQTVTLRCDPISGHDNLYWYRRVMGKEIKFLLHFVKESKQDESGMPNNRFLAERTGGTYSTLKVQPAELEDSGVYFCASSPRHPDSPLHFGNGTRLTVT.

The CDR3 DNA reads TGTGCCAGTACCAGGCAGTATAATTCACCCCTCCACTTT. It specifies CASTRQYNSPLHF. The J gene is TRBJ1-6, the V gene TRBV19; no reliable D call. Trimming took off 7 bases at V and 4 bases at J, with 8 bases between the two ends. The CDR3 is made up of 13 amino acids. Looked up from germline, CDR1 is LNHDA and CDR2 is SQIVND (reference sequence).

This chain links TRBV5-5 with TRBJ1-2, with D possibly TRBD1 on 5 matching bases. Trimming pared 4 bases from V and 4 bases from J, leaving 11 bases between. This CDR3 has 13 residues. The germline gives CDR1 SGHKS, CDR2 YYEKEE (reference sequence). CDR3 sequence: CASSPSDSYGYTF. The CDR3 nucleotides are TGTGCCAGCAGCCCCAGCGACAGCTATGGCTACACCTTC.

J is TRBJ2-5 and V is TRBV11-2; no firm D call. The CDR3 spans 13 residues. CDR1 is SGHAT and CDR2 is FQNNGV in the germline V gene. V shed 1 base and J shed 2 bases, with 5 bases lying between them. The CDR3 DNA sequence: TGTGCCAGCAGCTTAGGAACTCAAGAGACCCAGTACTTC. It yields the protein CASSLGTQETQYF.

The chain uses TRBV24-1 and TRBJ2-1, with D maybe TRBD1 (5 bases). CDR1 and CDR2 from the germline V gene are KGHDR and SFDVKD. The CDR3 length is 14 residues. V lost 2 bases to trimming and J lost 5 bases, with 9 bases between them. Written as DNA, the CDR3 is TGTGCCACCAGTGATTGGCCAGGGAACAATGAGCAGTTCTTC. Its protein is CATSDWPGNNEQFF.

The V and J genes are TRBV11-3 and TRBJ2-1; a weak D match, TRBD2 (5 bases). Germline CDR1 and CDR2: SGHNT and YENEEA. There are 14 residues in the CDR3. V was trimmed by 5 bases and J by 6 bases, leaving 14 bases between them. The CDR3 sequence: CASSRNRGSNEQFF. Here the CDR3 DNA reads TGTGCCAGCAGCCGAAACCGAGGGAGCAATGAGCAGTTCTTC.

This chain joins TRBV19 and TRBJ2-5; 8 bases are a match to TRBD1. There are 16 residues in the CDR3. Germline assignment: CDR1 LNHDA and CDR2 SQIVND (reference sequence). V shed 4 bases and J 4 bases; nucleotides not matched to a gene: 11. DNA of the CDR3: TGTGCCAGTAGTAAATCTACCGCGGGACAGGCAGAGACCCAGTACTTC. Protein sequence: CASSKSTAGQAETQYF.

This clone was observed a single time. The J gene is TRBJ2-5, the V gene TRBV2, with D tentatively TRBD2 (6 bases). This CDR3 is 12 amino acids long. Germline CDR1 SNHLY, CDR2 FYNNEI. Trimming stripped 6 bases from V and 4 bases from J, with 9 bases between. CDR3 sequence reads: CASSRAGETQYF. The CDR3 DNA sequence: TGTGCCAGCAGCCGAGCGGGAGAGACCCAGTACTTC.

J is TRBJ2-3 and V is TRBV7-2; TRBD2 aligns across 9 bases. CDR1 and CDR2 (germline): SGHTA, FQGNSA. The CDR3 runs 15 residues. Trimming took 2 bases from V and 4 from J; bases not matched to a gene: 4. The CDR3 region is CASSLLAGVPDTQYF. DNA for the CDR3: TGTGCCAGCAGCTTATTAGCGGGAGTCCCAGATACGCAGTATTTT.

The sample holds a few counts of this clone. The chain is built from TRBV5-1 and TRBJ2-2, with D unclear. In germline, CDR1 is SGHRS, CDR2 YFSETQ. This CDR3 has 13 residues. With 0 bases removed from V and 6 bases from J, the gap between germline ends came to 6 bases. The CDR3 coding sequence is TGCGCCAGCAGCTTGGGCCAGTCCGGGGAGCTGTTTTTT. Translated, it gives CASSLGQSGELFF.

This rearrangement joins TRBV11-2 to TRBJ2-3; 9 bases agree with TRBD2. This CDR3 contains 15 residues. After removal of 3 bases from V and 2 bases from J, the junction contained 3 bases not matched to a gene. The germline CDR1 and CDR2 sequences are SGHAT and FQNNGV. Here the CDR3 reads CASSFSGLATDTQYF. CDR3 DNA sequence: TGTGCCAGCAGCTTTTCGGGACTAGCCACAGATACGCAGTATTTT.

This clone was recorded at least ten times. The chain employs TRBV5-1 and TRBJ2-7; tentative D call: TRBD2 (6 bases). CDR3 length: 13 residues. Trimming left V 7 bases short and J 3 bases short, with 14 bases between. Germline V gene data show CDR1 as SGHRS and CDR2 as YFSETQ. The CDR3 DNA is TGCGCCAGCCTGACTAGTTGCTTCTACGAGCAGTACTTC. Translated: CASLTSCFYEQYF.

This CDR3 reads CSVDTQAAGYEQYF. In DNA form, the CDR3 reads TGCAGCGTGGACACCCAGGCCGCTGGGTACGAGCAGTACTTC. This chain uses TRBV29-1 with TRBJ2-7, with D possibly being TRBD1 (5 bases). V shed 6 bases and J shed 4 bases, with 19 bases lying between them. CDR3 length: 14 residues. Germline V gives CDR1 SQVTM, CDR2 ANQGSEA.

CDR3 loop: CASSVLPTARTYEQYF. The CDR3, as DNA: TGTGCCAGCAGCGTACTCCCGACAGCCCGTACCTACGAGCAGTACTTC. The V and J genes are TRBV9 and TRBJ2-7; tentative D call: TRBD1 (5 bases). Trimming left V 1 base short and J 2 bases short, with 16 bases between. CDR3 length equals 16 residues. Germline assignment: CDR1 SGDLS and CDR2 YYNGEE.

This sequence joins TRBV2 and TRBJ2-7; D perhaps matches TRBD1 (6 bases). This CDR3 has 15 residues. The V and J ends lost 7 bases and 1 base respectively, with 17 bases between them. The germline CDR1 and CDR2 sequences are SNHLY and FYNNEI. This CDR3 is CASNAGQLPSYEQYF. In DNA form, the CDR3 reads TGTGCCAGCAACGCAGGACAGCTACCTTCCTACGAGCAGTACTTC.

CDR3 in amino acids: CATAAHGGPQEQYF. CDR3 bases: TGTGCCACAGCAGCCCACGGGGGGCCCCAGGAGCAGTACTTC. The chain is built from TRBV27 and TRBJ2-7; D is perhaps TRBD2 (7 bases). Germline lookup yields CDR1 MNHEY and CDR2 SMNVEV (reference sequence). The CDR3 is 14 residues long. The V and J ends lost 10 bases and 7 bases respectively, with 23 bases between them.

The chain recombines TRBV28 with TRBJ2-5, with 9 bases that match TRBD2. The germline V gene has CDR1 MDHEN and CDR2 SYDVKM. The V gene end was trimmed by 5 bases and the J gene end by 6 bases; junction bases not matched to a gene: 13. The CDR3 is 16 residues long. The CDR3 protein is CASSVEAGGLGKTQYF. In DNA, the CDR3 is TGTGCCAGCAGTGTTGAAGCGGGGGGTCTGGGAAAGACCCAGTACTTC.

The CDR3 DNA reads TGTGCCAGCAGTGGAGGACGGCGGTTCCAGCAGTACTTC. It codes for CASSGGRRFQQYF. The V gene is TRBV21-1, the J gene TRBJ2-7; the table's D call of TRBD2 was not tested on the DNA. TRBV21-1 is flagged as a pseudogene. The length of the CDR3 is 13 residues.

This rearrangement joins TRBV5-1 to TRBJ1-2; unclear D gene. This CDR3 is 14 amino acids long. The V end was cut by 0 bases, the J end by 4 bases, with 10 bases between. CDR1 is SGHRS, CDR2 YFSETQ, per germline. CDR3 protein: CASSLAGESYGYTF. The DNA for the CDR3 is TGCGCCAGCAGCTTGGCCGGGGAGAGCTATGGCTACACCTTC.